This TCR beta chain was retrieved from a study of Ad26.COV2.S vaccination and SARS-CoV-2 variants. The wider study: Dosing was one shot or two shots 56 days apart.

On this clone: Its antigen is unknown.

Repertoires were generated with immunoSEQ multiplex PCR, while TCRdb's copy carries only in-frame clones and drops some. The data hold 350,000 to 450,000 clones, with over 75% observed a single time. With 10 bases clipped from V and 4 bases from J, the junction kept 15 bases outside the gene matches. The CDR3 loop spans 15 amino acids. Per germline, CDR1 ENHRY and CDR2 SYGVKD. Study findings and constraints: While placebo recipients had lower spike-specific TCR breadth, vaccine recipients had more. Analyses of TCR breadth and depth may have underestimated total T cell responses.

As to treatment: some 20 received Ad26.COV2.S at low or high dose, single or two shots; several received placebo; per-sample allocation not given. At day 63 after the first vaccine or placebo injection, samples were drawn. Within Boston, the person who donated was an adult of 18-55 years. Sequences were derived from peripheral blood, sampled in a trial of Ad26.COV2.S vaccine versus placebo. This TCR was sampled from a person between 18 and 60 years old who received the Ad26.COV2.S COVID-19 vaccine or a placebo. The rearrangement uses TRBV10-3 and TRBJ2-7; 8 bases agree with TRBD1. CDR3 sequence: CATSWPGQGNYEQYF. The CDR3 DNA reads as TGTGCCACCTCATGGCCTGGACAGGGCAATTACGAGCAGTACTTC.